Below are 10 T cell receptor beta chains sequenced from a single sample in a study of T cells in localized non-small cell lung cancer. Only in-frame clones appear in the TCRdb table, and some are missing; sequencing was by immunoSEQ multiplex PCR. Of around 80,000 clones in the sample, roughly 80% were seen once. Sequenced material: PBMCs, taken before any cancer treatment. The receptor set was obtained from a man between 40 and 69 years old with stage II squamous cell lung carcinoma.

The rearrangement uses TRBV5-5 and TRBJ2-1, with D hard to call. V gave up 3 bases and J gave up 0 bases, with 7 bases separating them. This CDR3 spans 14 amino acids. The germline CDR1 and CDR2 sequences are SGHKS and YYEKEE (reference sequence). CDR3 protein: CASSSPPSYNEQFF. The CDR3 DNA reads TGTGCCAGCAGCTCGCCCCCCTCCTACAATGAGCAGTTCTTC.

The rearrangement links TRBV18 to TRBJ1-6; D is possibly TRBD1 (6 bases). The CDR3 runs 15 residues. V was clipped by 2 bases and J by 6 bases, with 11 bases between them. Germline values: CDR1 KGHSH, CDR2 LQKENI. In nucleotides, the CDR3 is TGTGCCAGCTCACCAACAGGGAACGGTAATTCACCCCTCCACTTT. It specifies CASSPTGNGNSPLHF.

This clone was seen a single time. This chain joins TRBV7-2 and TRBJ2-2; 8 bases are shared with TRBD1. From germline, CDR1 is SGHTA and CDR2 FQGNSA. The CDR3 contains 14 residues. Losses at the gene ends were 5 bases for V and 5 bases for J; bases not matched to a gene: 4. The CDR3 sequence: CASSIRGLTGELFF. In DNA, the CDR3 is TGTGCCAGCAGCATCAGGGGGCTTACCGGGGAGCTGTTTTTT.

The rearrangement links TRBV6-1 to TRBJ1-1, with a possible D match to TRBD1 (5 bases). From germline, CDR1 is MNHNS and CDR2 SASEGT. The V end lost 8 bases, the J end lost 8 bases, and 9 bases lay between the germline ends. The CDR3 spans 10 residues. For the CDR3, the DNA is TGTGCCAGCTCCGGACACGAAGCTTTCTTT. Residues: CASSGHEAFF.

The rearrangement links TRBV30 to TRBJ2-7, with 8 nucleotides matching TRBD2. This CDR3 region has 17 residues. CDR1 is GTSNPN and CDR2 is SVGIG in the germline V gene (reference sequence). Trimming removed 2 bases from V and 3 bases from J; junction bases left unmatched: 15. The CDR3 loop reads CAWSPPRWVSGSYEQYF. In nucleotides, the CDR3 is TGTGCCTGGAGTCCCCCACGCTGGGTAAGCGGGAGCTACGAGCAGTACTTC.

V gene TRBV5-1 combines with J gene TRBJ2-3, with 11 nucleotides matching TRBD2. The CDR3 extends over 16 amino acids. V shed 4 bases, J shed 2 bases, and the junction held 6 bases outside the gene matches. Germline loops: CDR1 SGHRS, CDR2 YFSETQ. The CDR3 coding sequence is TGCGCCAGCAGCCTCGGGACTAGCGGATTCACAGATACGCAGTATTTT. Protein sequence: CASSLGTSGFTDTQYF. Together with reference TRBV5-1 and TRBJ2-3, the CDR3 gives the full variable domain: KAGVTQTPRYLIKTRGQQVTLSCSPISGHRSVSWYQQTPGQGLQFLFEYFSETQRNKGNFPGRFSGRQFSNSRSEMNVSTLELGDSALYLCASSLGTSGFTDTQYFGPGTRLTVL.

The chain links TRBV30 to TRBJ2-1; D gene uncertain. The CDR3 runs 11 residues. CDR1 and CDR2 from the germline V gene are GTSNPN and SVGIG (reference sequence). Trimming pared 5 bases from V and 9 bases from J, leaving 11 bases between. The CDR3 nucleotides read TGTGCCTGGGACACCTGGGGTGAGCAGTTCTTC. Translation gives CAWDTWGEQFF.

The V call is TRBV25-1, the J call TRBJ1-1; a possible D gene is TRBD1 (6 bases). Germline V gene sequence: CDR1 MGHDK, CDR2 SYGVNS. The V and J ends lost 1 base and 7 bases respectively, with 7 bases between them. The CDR3 sequence is 12 residues long. CDR3 in amino acids: CASSEWGHEAFF. CDR3 nucleotide sequence: TGTGCCAGCAGTGAATGGGGACATGAAGCTTTCTTT.

The chain employs TRBV27 and TRBJ2-4; 11 nucleotides match TRBD1. CDR3 length equals 16 residues. From germline, CDR1 is MNHEY and CDR2 SMNVEV (reference sequence). Trimming at V came to 6 bases and at J to 6 bases, leaving 10 bases not matched to a gene. CDR3 protein: CASRSDRGLRRNIQYF. The CDR3 coding sequence is TGTGCCAGCAGATCGGACAGGGGGCTTAGGCGAAACATTCAGTACTTC.

The chain combines TRBV11-2 with TRBJ2-4; D possibly corresponds to TRBD2 (6 bases). The V and J ends lost 0 bases and 6 bases respectively, with 18 bases between them. Germline V lookup: CDR1 SGHAT, CDR2 FQNNGV. This CDR3 has 17 amino acids. The CDR3 loop reads CASSLDVTGSRGNIQYF. The CDR3 nucleotides read TGTGCCAGCAGCTTAGATGTGACCGGGAGCCGGGGAAACATTCAGTACTTC.